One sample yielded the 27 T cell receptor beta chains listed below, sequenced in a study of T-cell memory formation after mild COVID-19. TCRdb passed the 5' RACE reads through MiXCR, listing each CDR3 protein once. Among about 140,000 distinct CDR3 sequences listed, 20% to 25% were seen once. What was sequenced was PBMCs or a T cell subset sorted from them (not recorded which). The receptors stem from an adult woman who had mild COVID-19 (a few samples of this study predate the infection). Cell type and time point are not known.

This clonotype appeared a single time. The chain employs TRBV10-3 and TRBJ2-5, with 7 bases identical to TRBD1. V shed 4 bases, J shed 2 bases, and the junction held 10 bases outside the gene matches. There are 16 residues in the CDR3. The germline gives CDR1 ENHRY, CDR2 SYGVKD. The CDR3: CAISGFRDRVQETQYF. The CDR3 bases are TGTGCCATCAGTGGGTTCCGGGACAGAGTTCAAGAGACCCAGTACTTC.

The chain's CDR3 is CASSLGQGLVETQYF. The CDR3 DNA reads as TGTGCCAGCAGTTTAGGTCAGGGGTTAGTGGAGACCCAGTACTTC. The chain is built from TRBV12-3 or TRBV12-4 and TRBJ2-5; D may be TRBD1 (6 bases). The CDR3 extends over 15 amino acids. V was pared by 1 base and J by 5 bases, with 14 bases between.

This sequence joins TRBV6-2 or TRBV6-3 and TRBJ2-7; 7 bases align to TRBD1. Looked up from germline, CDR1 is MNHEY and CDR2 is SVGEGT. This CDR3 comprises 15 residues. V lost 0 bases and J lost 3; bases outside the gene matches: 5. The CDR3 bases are TGTGCCAGCAGTTACTCTCGGGACAGCAGCTACGAGCAGTACTTC. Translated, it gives CASSYSRDSSYEQYF.

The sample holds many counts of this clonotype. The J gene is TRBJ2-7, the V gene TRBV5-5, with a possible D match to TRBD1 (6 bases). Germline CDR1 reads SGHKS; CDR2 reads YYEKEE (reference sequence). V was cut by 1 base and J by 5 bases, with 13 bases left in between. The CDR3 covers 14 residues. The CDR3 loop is CASSLTGFIHEQYF. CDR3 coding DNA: TGTGCCAGCAGCTTGACAGGGTTTATCCACGAGCAGTACTTC.

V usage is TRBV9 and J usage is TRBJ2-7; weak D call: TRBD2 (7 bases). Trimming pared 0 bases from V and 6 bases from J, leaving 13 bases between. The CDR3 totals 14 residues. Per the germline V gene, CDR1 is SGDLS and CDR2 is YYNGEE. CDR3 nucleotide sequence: TGTGCCAGCAGCGTAGAGTACCGGGGGGCCGAGCAGTACTTC. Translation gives CASSVEYRGAEQYF. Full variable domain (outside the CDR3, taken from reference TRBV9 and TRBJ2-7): DSGVTQTPKHLITATGQRVTLRCSPRSGDLSVYWYQQSLDQGLQFLIQYYNGEERAKGNILERFSAQQFPDLHSELNLSSLELGDSALYFCASSVEYRGAEQYFGPGTRLTVT.

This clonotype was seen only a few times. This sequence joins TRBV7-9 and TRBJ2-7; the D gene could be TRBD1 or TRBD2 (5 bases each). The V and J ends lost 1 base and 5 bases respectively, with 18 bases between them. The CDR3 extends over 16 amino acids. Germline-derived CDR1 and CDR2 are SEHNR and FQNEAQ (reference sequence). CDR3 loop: CASSLVGAGLNNEQYF. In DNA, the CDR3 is TGTGCCAGCAGCTTAGTGGGAGCAGGGCTTAACAACGAGCAGTACTTC.

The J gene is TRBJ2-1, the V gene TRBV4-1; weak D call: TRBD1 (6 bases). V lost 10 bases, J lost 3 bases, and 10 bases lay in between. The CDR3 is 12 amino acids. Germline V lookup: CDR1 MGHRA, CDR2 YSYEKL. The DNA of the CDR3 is TGCGCCACCCAGGGGTTCTACAATGAGCAGTTCTTC. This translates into CATQGFYNEQFF.

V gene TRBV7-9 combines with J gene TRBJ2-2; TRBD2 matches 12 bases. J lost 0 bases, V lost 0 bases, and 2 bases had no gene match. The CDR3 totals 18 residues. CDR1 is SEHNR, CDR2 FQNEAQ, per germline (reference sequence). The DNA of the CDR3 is TGTGCCAGCAGCTTAGCGCTAGCGGGAGGGTCGAACACCGGGGAGCTGTTTTTT. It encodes CASSLALAGGSNTGELFF.

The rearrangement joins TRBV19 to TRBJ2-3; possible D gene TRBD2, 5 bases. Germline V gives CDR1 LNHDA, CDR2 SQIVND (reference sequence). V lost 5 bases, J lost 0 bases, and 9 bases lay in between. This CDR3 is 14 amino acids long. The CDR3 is CASSQRFSTDTQYF. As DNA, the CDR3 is TGTGCCAGTAGTCAGCGGTTTAGCACAGATACGCAGTATTTT.

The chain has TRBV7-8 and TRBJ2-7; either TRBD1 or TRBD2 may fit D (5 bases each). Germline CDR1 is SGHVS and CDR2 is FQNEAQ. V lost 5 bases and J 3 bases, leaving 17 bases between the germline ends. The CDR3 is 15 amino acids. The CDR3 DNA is TGTGCCAGCAGCCCCAGGGACGGCGATGTCTACGAGCAGTACTTC. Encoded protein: CASSPRDGDVYEQYF.

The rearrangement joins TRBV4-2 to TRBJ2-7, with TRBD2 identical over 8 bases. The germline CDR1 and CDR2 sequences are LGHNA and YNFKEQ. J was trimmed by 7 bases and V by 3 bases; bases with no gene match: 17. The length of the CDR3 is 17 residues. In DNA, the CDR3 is TGTGCCAGCAGCCAGGCGGCCGGGGGAGCGGGAGTAAGTGAGCAGTACTTC. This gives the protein CASSQAAGGAGVSEQYF.

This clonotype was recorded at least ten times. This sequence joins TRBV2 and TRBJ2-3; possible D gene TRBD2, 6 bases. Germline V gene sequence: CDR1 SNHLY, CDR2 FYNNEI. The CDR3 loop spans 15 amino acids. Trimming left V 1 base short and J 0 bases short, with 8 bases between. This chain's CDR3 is CASSEGRGSTDTQYF. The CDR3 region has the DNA TGTGCCAGCAGTGAAGGCCGGGGGAGCACAGATACGCAGTATTTT.

The CDR3 DNA reads TGTGCCAGCAGGGGACTAGCGGGCTTGTGGGATGAGCAGTTCTTC. It specifies CASRGLAGLWDEQFF. The V gene is TRBV27, the J gene TRBJ2-1; 12 bases line up with TRBD2. The CDR3 extends over 15 amino acids. V was pared by 6 bases and J by 8 bases, with 8 bases of the junction left unmatched. Per germline, CDR1 MNHEY and CDR2 SMNVEV (reference sequence).

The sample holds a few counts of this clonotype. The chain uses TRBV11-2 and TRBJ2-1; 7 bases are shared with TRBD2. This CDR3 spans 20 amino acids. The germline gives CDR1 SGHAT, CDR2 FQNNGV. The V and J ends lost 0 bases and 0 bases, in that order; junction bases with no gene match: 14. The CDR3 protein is CASSLDLWGGTSSSYNEQFF. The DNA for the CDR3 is TGTGCCAGCAGCTTAGATCTTTGGGGGGGGACTTCCAGCTCCTACAATGAGCAGTTCTTC.

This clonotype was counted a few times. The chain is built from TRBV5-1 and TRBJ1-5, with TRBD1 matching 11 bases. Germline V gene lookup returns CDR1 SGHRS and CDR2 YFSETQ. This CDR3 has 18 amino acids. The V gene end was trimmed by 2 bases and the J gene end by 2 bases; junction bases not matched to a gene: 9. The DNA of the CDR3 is TGCGCCAGCAGCTTAACCGGGACAGGGGGTTTTGGCAATCAGCCCCAGCATTTT. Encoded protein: CASSLTGTGGFGNQPQHF.

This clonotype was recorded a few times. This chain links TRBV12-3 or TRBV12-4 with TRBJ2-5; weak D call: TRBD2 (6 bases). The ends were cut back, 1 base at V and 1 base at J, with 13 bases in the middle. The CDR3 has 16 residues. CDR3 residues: CASSLDLAGTQETQYF. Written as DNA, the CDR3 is TGTGCCAGCAGTTTAGATCTGGCGGGAACCCAAGAGACCCAGTACTTC.

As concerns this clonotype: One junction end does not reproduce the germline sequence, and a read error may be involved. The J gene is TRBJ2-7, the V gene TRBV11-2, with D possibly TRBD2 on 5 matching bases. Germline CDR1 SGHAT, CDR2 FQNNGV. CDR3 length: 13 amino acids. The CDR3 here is CASSLAGSYELYF. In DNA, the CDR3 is TGTGCCAGCAGCTTAGCGGGGTCCTACGAGCTGTACTTC.

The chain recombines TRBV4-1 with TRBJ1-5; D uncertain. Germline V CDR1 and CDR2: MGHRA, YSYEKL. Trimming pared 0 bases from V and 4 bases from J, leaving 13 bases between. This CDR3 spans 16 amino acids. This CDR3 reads CASSQDASERNQPQHF. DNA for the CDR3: TGCGCCAGCAGCCAAGACGCGTCAGAAAGGAATCAGCCCCAGCATTTT.

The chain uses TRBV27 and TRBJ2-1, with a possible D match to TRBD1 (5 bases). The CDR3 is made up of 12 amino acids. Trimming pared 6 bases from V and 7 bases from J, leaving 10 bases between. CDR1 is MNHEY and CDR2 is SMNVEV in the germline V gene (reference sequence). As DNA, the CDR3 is TGTGCCAGCAGCCATCAGGGTAATGAGCAGTTCTTC. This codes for CASSHQGNEQFF.

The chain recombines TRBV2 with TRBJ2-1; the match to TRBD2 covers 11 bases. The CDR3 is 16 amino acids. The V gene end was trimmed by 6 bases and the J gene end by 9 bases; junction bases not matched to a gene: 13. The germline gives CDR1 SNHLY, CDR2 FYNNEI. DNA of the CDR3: TGTGCCAGCAGCGCCATTAGCGGGAGGGCCTTGGGTGAGCAGTTCTTC. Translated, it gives CASSAISGRALGEQFF.

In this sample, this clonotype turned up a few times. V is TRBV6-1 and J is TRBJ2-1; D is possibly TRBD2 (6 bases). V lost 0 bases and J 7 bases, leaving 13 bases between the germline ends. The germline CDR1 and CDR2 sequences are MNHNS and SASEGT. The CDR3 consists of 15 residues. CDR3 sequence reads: CASSEAPTSMNEQFF. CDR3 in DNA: TGTGCCAGCAGTGAAGCGCCTACTAGCATGAATGAGCAGTTCTTC.

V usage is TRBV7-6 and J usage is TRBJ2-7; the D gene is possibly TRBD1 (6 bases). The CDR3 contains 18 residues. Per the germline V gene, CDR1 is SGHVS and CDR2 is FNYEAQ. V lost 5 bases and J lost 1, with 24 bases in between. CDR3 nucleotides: TGTGCCAGCAGCCCGGGCAGGGGAAAAGTAATCCTATCCTACGAGCAGTACTTC. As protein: CASSPGRGKVILSYEQYF.

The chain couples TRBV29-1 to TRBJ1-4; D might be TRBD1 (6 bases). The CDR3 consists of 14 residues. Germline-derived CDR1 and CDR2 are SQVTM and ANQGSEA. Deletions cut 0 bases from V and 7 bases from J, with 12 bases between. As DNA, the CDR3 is TGCAGCGTTGAAGATGAAGGACAGAGTGAAAAACTGTTTTTT. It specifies CSVEDEGQSEKLFF.

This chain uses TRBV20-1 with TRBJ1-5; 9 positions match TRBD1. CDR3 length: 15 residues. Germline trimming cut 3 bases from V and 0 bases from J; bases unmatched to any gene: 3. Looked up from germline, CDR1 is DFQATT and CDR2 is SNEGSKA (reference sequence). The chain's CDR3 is CSARGQGYSNQPQHF. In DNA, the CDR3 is TGCAGTGCTAGGGGACAGGGCTATAGCAATCAGCCCCAGCATTTT.

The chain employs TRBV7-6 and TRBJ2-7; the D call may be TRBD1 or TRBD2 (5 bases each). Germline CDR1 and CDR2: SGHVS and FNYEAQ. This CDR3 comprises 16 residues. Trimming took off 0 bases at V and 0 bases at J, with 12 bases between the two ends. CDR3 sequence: CASSLAEGRRSYEQYF. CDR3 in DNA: TGTGCCAGCAGCTTAGCCGAGGGACGGCGCTCCTACGAGCAGTACTTC.

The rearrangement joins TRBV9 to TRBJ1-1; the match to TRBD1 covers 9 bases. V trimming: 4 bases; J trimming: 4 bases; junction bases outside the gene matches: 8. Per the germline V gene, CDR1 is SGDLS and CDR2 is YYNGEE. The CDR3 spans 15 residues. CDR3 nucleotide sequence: TGTGCCAGCAGCACTCCCGGGACAGGGAGCACTGAAGCTTTCTTT. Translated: CASSTPGTGSTEAFF.

The CDR3 protein is CSATQTRTSTDTQYF. CDR3 DNA sequence: TGCAGTGCCACTCAGACTCGGACATCCACGGATACGCAGTATTTT. The chain is built from TRBV20-1 and TRBJ2-3, with D possibly being TRBD1 (5 bases). The CDR3 consists of 15 residues. The ends were cut back, 6 bases at V and 6 bases at J, with 22 bases in the middle. The germline V gene encodes CDR1 DFQATT and CDR2 SNEGSKA (reference sequence).